This passage covers 28 T cell receptor beta chains from one sample sequenced in a study of blood T cell repertoires in COVID-19. Generated by immunoSEQ multiplex PCR, the TCRdb table keeps only in-frame clones and is missing some. The sample lists about 59,000 clones, roughly 78% occurring once. Source material: peripheral blood. These receptors came from a man between 60 and 75 years old with acute or convalescent COVID-19.

The chain combines TRBV9 with TRBJ2-5; 7 positions match TRBD1. The V and J ends lost 3 bases and 5 bases, in that order; junction bases with no gene match: 10. This CDR3 has 15 amino acids. Germline-derived CDR1 and CDR2 are SGDLS and YYNGEE. DNA for the CDR3: TGTGCCAGCAGCGCAGGGGGACAGCTTGGGGAGACCCAGTACTTC. Protein product: CASSAGGQLGETQYF. The full variable domain, in which reference TRBV9 and TRBJ2-5 provide the parts outside the CDR3, is DSGVTQTPKHLITATGQRVTLRCSPRSGDLSVYWYQQSLDQGLQFLIQYYNGEERAKGNILERFSAQQFPDLHSELNLSSLELGDSALYFCASSAGGQLGETQYFGPGTRLLVL.

This chain joins TRBV18 and TRBJ2-7; a weak D match, TRBD1 (5 bases). Trimming shortened V by 0 bases and J by 3 bases, and 9 bases separated the two germline ends. Germline CDR1 and CDR2: KGHSH and LQKENI. The CDR3 loop spans 14 amino acids. The chain's CDR3 is CASSPPGRVYEQYF. The DNA of the CDR3 is TGTGCCAGCTCACCACCGGGCAGGGTCTACGAGCAGTACTTC. Looking up the rest from reference TRBV18 and TRBJ2-7 gives the full variable domain: NAGVMQNPRHLVRRRGQEARLRCSPMKGHSHVYWYRQLPEEGLKFMVYLQKENIIDESGMPKERFSAEFPKEGPSILRIQQVVRGDSAAYFCASSPPGRVYEQYFGPGTRLTVT.

The chain is built from TRBV6-1 and TRBJ1-6; D is perhaps TRBD1 (6 bases). The germline V gene has CDR1 MNHNS and CDR2 SASEGT. V dropped 4 bases and J dropped 4 bases, with 17 bases sitting between them. The CDR3 totals 17 residues. The CDR3 reads CASSGPPTGTYNSPLHF. CDR3 nucleotide sequence: TGTGCCAGCAGTGGTCCCCCTACAGGGACGTATAATTCACCCCTCCACTTT.

This chain connects TRBV6-1 to TRBJ2-2; tentatively, D is TRBD2 (5 bases). V was shortened by 3 bases and J by 5 bases, with 13 bases between the two germline ends. The CDR3 spans 15 residues. Germline CDR1 reads MNHNS; CDR2 reads SASEGT. CDR3 sequence: CASSDEGVRTGELFF. The DNA for the CDR3 is TGTGCCAGCAGTGACGAGGGAGTAAGGACCGGGGAGCTGTTTTTT.

The chain has TRBV15 and TRBJ1-5; D might be TRBD1 (5 bases). The germline CDR1 and CDR2 sequences are LNHNV and YYDKDF (reference sequence). Trimming removed 5 bases from V and 5 bases from J, with 16 bases in between. The CDR3 length is 15 residues. Written as DNA, the CDR3 is TGTGCCACCAGCCTTGGGACTGAGGGGCATCAGCCCCAGCATTTT. Translated, it gives CATSLGTEGHQPQHF.

This sequence joins TRBV24-1 and TRBJ1-1, with a weak D call TRBD1 (5 bases). Germline lookup yields CDR1 KGHDR and CDR2 SFDVKD. This CDR3 spans 13 amino acids. With 4 bases removed from V and 8 bases from J, the gap between germline ends came to 13 bases. Here the CDR3 DNA reads TGTGCCACCAGTGAGCCCCTGACAGACGAAGCTTTCTTT. Translated, it gives CATSEPLTDEAFF.

The gene calls are TRBV19 and TRBJ2-5; 8 positions match TRBD2. This CDR3 is built from 15 residues. CDR1 is LNHDA and CDR2 is SQIVND in the germline V gene (reference sequence). J gave up 1 base and V 4 bases, and 5 bases lay outside the gene matches. In DNA form, the CDR3 reads TGTGCCAGTAGTACGGTAGCGGGGTTCCAAGAGACCCAGTACTTC. Protein product: CASSTVAGFQETQYF.

The chain combines TRBV6-4 with TRBJ1-6, with 7 bases matching TRBD1. The CDR3 runs to 14 residues. The J segment lost 13 bases and the V segment lost 11 bases, leaving 17 bases of the junction unmatched. Germline assignment: CDR1 MRHNA and CDR2 SNTAGT. CDR3 protein: CAGFTGTVKSPLHF. In DNA, the CDR3 is TGTGCCGGATTCACCGGGACAGTAAAATCGCCCCTCCACTTT.

V gene TRBV29-1 combines with J gene TRBJ1-2; D is unresolved. Per germline, CDR1 SQVTM and CDR2 ANQGSEA. V lost 2 bases and J 4 bases, leaving 14 bases between the germline ends. The CDR3 spans 14 residues. CDR3 region: CSVETRERLYGYTF. The DNA for the CDR3 is TGCAGCGTTGAAACGCGGGAAAGACTCTATGGCTACACCTTC. Supplemented by reference TRBV29-1 and TRBJ1-2, the full variable domain reads SAVISQKPSRDICQRGTSLTIQCQVDSQVTMMFWYRQQPGQSLTLIATANQGSEATYESGFVIDKFPISRPNLTFSTLTVSNMSPEDSSIYLCSVETRERLYGYTFGSGTRLTVV.

The J gene is TRBJ2-4, the V gene TRBV3-1 (or the pseudogene TRBV3-2); 9 nucleotides agree with TRBD2. The J segment lost 6 bases and the V segment lost 5 bases, leaving 11 bases of the junction unmatched. The CDR3 contains 16 residues. CDR1 LGHDT and CDR2 YNNKEL come from the germline V gene (reference sequence). This CDR3 reads CASSKRSGGGGNIQYF. CDR3 coding DNA: TGTGCCAGCAGCAAAAGGTCGGGCGGGGGGGGAAACATTCAGTACTTC.

V gene TRBV2 combines with J gene TRBJ1-2, with D hard to call. The CDR3 runs to 17 residues. Germline CDR1 and CDR2: SNHLY and FYNNEI. Trimming removed 5 bases from V and 0 bases from J, with 19 bases in between. In DNA, the CDR3 is TGTGCCAGCAGTCCTCACGGGATCCAAAGTTCTAACTATGGCTACACCTTC. Protein: CASSPHGIQSSNYGYTF.

This clone was counted between two and nine times. The chain carries TRBV18 and TRBJ1-5; 7 bases line up with TRBD1. CDR1 is KGHSH, CDR2 LQKENI, per germline. Unmatched junction bases numbered 4, after V lost 6 bases and J lost 5 bases. The CDR3 is 13 amino acids. The CDR3 loop is CASSPTGDQPQHF. The CDR3 DNA follows: TGTGCCAGCTCGCCTACAGGGGATCAGCCCCAGCATTTT.

V is TRBV4-1 and J is TRBJ2-1; D might be TRBD2 (6 bases). The V end was cut by 3 bases, the J end by 5 bases, with 17 bases between. This CDR3 is built from 16 residues. Germline assignment: CDR1 MGHRA and CDR2 YSYEKL. The CDR3 protein is CASSQWPGEGHNEQFF. The CDR3 DNA sequence: TGCGCCAGCAGCCAGTGGCCGGGAGAGGGTCACAATGAGCAGTTCTTC.

This chain links TRBV19 with TRBJ1-2; no clear D. Germline V CDR1 and CDR2: LNHDA, SQIVND (reference sequence). This CDR3 is 15 amino acids long. V lost 2 bases, J lost 4 bases, and 14 bases lay in between. This CDR3 is CASSITSVALYGYTF. CDR3 sequence (DNA): TGTGCCAGTAGTATAACCTCGGTAGCCCTCTATGGCTACACCTTC.

V is TRBV9 and J is TRBJ2-3; TRBD2 aligns across 10 bases. The CDR3 covers 16 residues. Germline CDR1 SGDLS, CDR2 YYNGEE. The trim removed 3 bases at V and 1 base at J, leaving 5 bases unmatched. The CDR3 DNA sequence: TGTGCCAGCAGCGCACTAGCGGGATTTGGCACAGATACGCAGTATTTT. It yields the protein CASSALAGFGTDTQYF.

This chain joins TRBV15 and TRBJ1-4; perhaps TRBD1 as D (5 bases). CDR3 length equals 15 residues. Germline V gene data show CDR1 as LNHNV and CDR2 as YYDKDF (reference sequence). Trimming cost V 1 base and J 3 bases, with 9 bases left between them. The CDR3 sequence: CATSRADSSNEKLFF. The CDR3, as DNA: TGTGCCACCAGCAGAGCCGACAGCTCTAATGAAAAACTGTTTTTT.

The rearrangement joins TRBV9 to TRBJ2-2; possibly TRBD1 for D (6 bases). The CDR3 consists of 17 residues. Germline assignment: CDR1 SGDLS and CDR2 YYNGEE. V lost 0 bases, J lost 0 bases, and 12 bases lay in between. CDR3 sequence: CASSVDREGPNTGELFF. CDR3 nucleotide sequence: TGTGCCAGCAGCGTAGACAGGGAAGGTCCGAACACCGGGGAGCTGTTTTTT. Full variable domain (rest looked up from reference TRBV9 and TRBJ2-2): DSGVTQTPKHLITATGQRVTLRCSPRSGDLSVYWYQQSLDQGLQFLIQYYNGEERAKGNILERFSAQQFPDLHSELNLSSLELGDSALYFCASSVDREGPNTGELFFGEGSRLTVL.

The V gene is TRBV7-9, the J gene TRBJ2-1; perhaps TRBD2 as D (6 bases). The length of the CDR3 is 15 residues. Trimming removed 4 bases from V and 5 bases from J, with 15 bases in between. CDR1 is SEHNR and CDR2 is FQNEAQ in the germline V gene (reference sequence). The CDR3 is CASSYWGLLNNEQFF. Here the CDR3 DNA reads TGTGCCAGCAGCTACTGGGGACTCCTTAACAATGAGCAGTTCTTC.

The chain recombines TRBV28 with TRBJ2-7; 9 nucleotides match TRBD2. There are 15 residues in the CDR3. Germline V lookup: CDR1 MDHEN, CDR2 SYDVKM. V lost 3 bases, J lost 7 bases, and 10 bases stayed unmatched. CDR3 amino acids: CASSFEGSGSGEQYF. The CDR3 DNA follows: TGTGCCAGCAGTTTCGAGGGTAGCGGGAGCGGAGAGCAGTACTTC.

The chain joins TRBV11-3 to TRBJ1-1; weak D call: TRBD1 (6 bases). This CDR3 is built from 15 residues. Germline V lookup: CDR1 SGHNT, CDR2 YENEEA. Trimming removed 5 bases from V and 0 bases from J, with 13 bases in between. CDR3 sequence reads: CASSPRGGMNTEAFF. In DNA form, the CDR3 reads TGTGCCAGCAGCCCCAGAGGGGGTATGAACACTGAAGCTTTCTTT.

The J gene is TRBJ1-4, the V gene TRBV10-2, with 7 bases lining up with TRBD1. The V gene's germline CDR1 is WSHSY and CDR2 SAAADI. The CDR3 consists of 15 residues. The junction had 8 bases not matched to a gene; V was cut back by 3 bases and J by 7 bases. The CDR3 region is CASSEAGTEAEKLFF. The CDR3 bases are TGCGCCAGCAGTGAAGCCGGGACAGAGGCTGAAAAACTGTTTTTT.

V and J are TRBV15 and TRBJ2-5, with 11 bases aligning to TRBD2. This CDR3 is 16 amino acids long. V dropped 5 bases and J dropped 2; count of bases not matched to a gene: 7. Germline V CDR1 and CDR2: LNHNV, YYDKDF (reference sequence). In DNA, the CDR3 is TGTGCCACCAGCGGTCCGGGACTAGCGGATCAAGAGACCCAGTACTTC. It yields the protein CATSGPGLADQETQYF. The full variable domain, its missing parts supplied by reference TRBV15 and TRBJ2-5, is DAMVIQNPRYQVTQFGKPVTLSCSQTLNHNVMYWYQQKSSQAPKLLFHYYDKDFNNEADTPDNFQSRRPNTSFCFLDIRSPGLGDTAMYLCATSGPGLADQETQYFGPGTRLLVL.

V usage is TRBV28 and J usage is TRBJ2-5, with D maybe TRBD2 (5 bases). Trimming removed 3 bases at V and 4 bases at J, with 9 bases between. The CDR3 consists of 13 residues. Per the germline V gene, CDR1 is MDHEN and CDR2 is SYDVKM. CDR3 nucleotide sequence: TGTGCCAGCAGTTTCCCTAGCTTAGAGACCCAGTACTTC. Translation gives CASSFPSLETQYF.

This rearrangement joins TRBV2 to TRBJ2-2; 8 nucleotides match TRBD1. J was trimmed by 5 bases and V by 6 bases; bases with no gene match: 8. The CDR3 totals 15 residues. From germline, CDR1 is SNHLY and CDR2 FYNNEI. Written as DNA, the CDR3 is TGTGCCAGCAGGAACCAGGGGGCGCAAACCGGGGAGCTGTTTTTT. Its protein is CASRNQGAQTGELFF.

This clone showed up just a few times. J is TRBJ1-1 and V is TRBV19, with TRBD1 matching over 8 bases. Germline CDR1 LNHDA, CDR2 SQIVND (reference sequence). The CDR3 length is 14 residues. Unmatched junction bases numbered 8, after V lost 6 bases and J lost 5 bases. Written as DNA, the CDR3 is TGTGCCAGTAGGGAGGGACAGGTCGATACTGAAGCTTTCTTT. Translation: CASREGQVDTEAFF. Based on the CDR3 plus reference TRBV19 and TRBJ1-1, the full variable domain is DGGITQSPKYLFRKEGQNVTLSCEQNLNHDAMYWYRQDPGQGLRLIYYSQIVNDFQKGDIAEGYSVSREKKESFPLTVTSAQKNPTAFYLCASREGQVDTEAFFGQGTRLTVV.

The chain combines TRBV28 with TRBJ1-5; D ambiguous. The germline V and J ends were trimmed by 2 bases and 7 bases, with 12 bases remaining between them. The CDR3 has 14 residues. Looked up from germline, CDR1 is MDHEN and CDR2 is SYDVKM. The CDR3 reads CASSLHSGRQPQHF. The CDR3 DNA reads as TGTGCCAGCAGTTTACATTCAGGAAGGCAGCCCCAGCATTTT.

The rearrangement joins TRBV19 to TRBJ1-1, with unresolved D. Per the germline V gene, CDR1 is LNHDA and CDR2 is SQIVND (reference sequence). This CDR3 region has 11 residues. Trimming left V 6 bases short and J 0 bases short, with 2 bases between. CDR3 sequence reads: CASSLNTEAFF. CDR3 DNA: TGTGCCAGTAGCTTGAACACTGAAGCTTTCTTT.

The V and J genes are TRBV5-4 and TRBJ1-4; tentative D call: TRBD1 (5 bases). CDR1 SGHNT and CDR2 YYREEE come from the germline V gene (reference sequence). With 2 bases removed from V and 6 bases from J, the gap between germline ends came to 11 bases. The length of the CDR3 is 14 residues. For the CDR3, the DNA is TGTGCCAGCAGCTTCTTGGGGGGAGATGAAAAACTGTTTTTT. It encodes CASSFLGGDEKLFF. Full variable domain (remainder filled in from reference TRBV5-4 and TRBJ1-4): ETGVTQSPTHLIKTRGQQVTLRCSSQSGHNTVSWYQQALGQGPQFIFQYYREEENGRGNFPPRFSGLQFPNYSSELNVNALELDDSALYLCASSFLGGDEKLFFGSGTQLSVL.